One T cell receptor beta chain is described in this entry. Its antigen is not known. The CDR3 loop spans 13 amino acids. The germline V gene has CDR1 MDHEN and CDR2 SYDVKM. Trimming cost V 2 bases and J 4 bases, with 9 bases left between them. Profiled with immunoSEQ multiplex PCR; TCRdb holds only in-frame clones, not every one. The data show about 120,000 clones, with roughly 88% seen just once and approximately 0.98% held by the top ten. The data were taken from a study of T cell responses to AZD1222 COVID-19 vaccine. Study-level points and caveats: The donors showed a predominance of white British ancestry and of females, with possible underestimation of clonal diversity.

The chain links TRBV28 to TRBJ2-7; D remains ambiguous. This TCR was recovered from an adult who received the AZD1222 COVID-19 vaccine. The sequences come from peripheral blood, collected 28 days after the second AZD1222 dose. CDR3 DNA sequence: TGTGCCAGCAGTTTAAACAGCCCTTACGAGCAGTACTTC. Residues: CASSLNSPYEQYF.